What follows is one TCR beta chain and its context. The data derive from a study of blood T cell repertoires in COVID-19. Study context: Samples came from the United States, Italy and Spain, spanning acute and convalescent COVID-19. Nucleic acid was either cDNA or gDNA, and it came from T cells, B-cell-depleted T cells, or PBMCs.

In the source study's methods: Amplified reference gene primers provided the basis for estimating nucleated cell counts. The protocol was immunoSEQ multiplex PCR, while the TCRdb copy is restricted to in-frame clones and leaves out a portion. V and J calls and clone size follow that table, whereas D and trimming were derived from the DNA. The repertoire holds 200,000 to 250,000 clones, with about 85% as singletons. V shed 7 bases and J shed 5 bases, with 9 bases lying between them. Looked up from germline, CDR1 is MNHEY and CDR2 is SVGAGI. The CDR3 has 13 residues. This chain joins TRBV6-5 and TRBJ1-6, with D possibly TRBD1 on 6 matching bases. This sequence was found in a man aged 35 to 55 with acute or convalescent COVID-19. The material sequenced was peripheral blood. The CDR3 protein is CASKWTDNSPLHF. The CDR3 coding sequence is TGTGCCAGCAAATGGACAGATAATTCACCCCTCCACTTT.